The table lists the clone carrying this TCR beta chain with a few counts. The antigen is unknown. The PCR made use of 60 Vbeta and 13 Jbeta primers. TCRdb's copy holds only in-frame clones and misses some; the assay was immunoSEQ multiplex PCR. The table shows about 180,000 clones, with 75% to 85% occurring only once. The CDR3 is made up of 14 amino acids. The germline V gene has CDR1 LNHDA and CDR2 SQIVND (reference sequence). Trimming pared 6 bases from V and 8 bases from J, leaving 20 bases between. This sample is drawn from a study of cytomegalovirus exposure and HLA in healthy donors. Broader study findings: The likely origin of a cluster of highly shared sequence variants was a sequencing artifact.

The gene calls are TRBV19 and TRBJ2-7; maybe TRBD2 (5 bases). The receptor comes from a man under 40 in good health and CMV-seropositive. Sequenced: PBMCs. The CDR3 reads CASSGREESLKQYF. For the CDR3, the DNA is TGTGCCAGTAGCGGTCGGGAAGAAAGCTTAAAGCAGTACTTC.